The T cell receptor (beta chain) under discussion was sequenced for a study of T cells in Graves' hyperthyroidism and ophthalmopathy. Amplified regions were TCR beta CDR3 sequences from RNA transcripts. Using the HTBI primer set, a first-round RT-PCR was run on the TCR CDR3. TCRdb independently ran MiXCR on the multiplex PCR reads; one entry per CDR3 protein. The sample has 560,000 or so distinct CDR3 sequences, about half seen once; the top ten hold just under 8.5%. V lost 3 bases to trimming and J lost 8 bases, with 14 bases between them. Germline CDR1 reads ENHRY; CDR2 reads SYGVKD. The CDR3 loop spans 15 amino acids.

The chain has TRBV10-3 and TRBJ1-6; D gene ambiguous. The sequence came from a woman aged 18-29 years with Graves' hyperthyroidism. Specimen: peripheral blood or thyroid tissue (not recorded which). CDR3 residues: CAISEWRGLYSPLHF. CDR3 coding DNA: TGTGCCATCAGTGAATGGAGAGGGTTGTATTCACCCCTCCACTTT.